This T cell receptor beta chain is drawn from a study of blood T cells in healthy people across ages. Donors were healthy Caucasian individuals from Russia aged roughly 6 to 95. Each individual donor underwent a draw of about 11 milliliters of peripheral blood. The use of a sample-barcoded 5' primer and a J-beta primer mix characterized a second PCR of roughly 6 to 11 cycles. Sequencing recovered at least 3 million CDR3-containing paired-end reads from each sample. MiXCR, applied by TCRdb to the 5' RACE reads, yields one record per CDR3 protein. The sample includes 1.2 million to 1.5 million distinct CDR3 sequences, 42% of them seen just once. The CDR3 runs 15 residues. Germline CDR1 SEHNR, CDR2 FQNEAQ (reference sequence). Trimming removed 0 bases at V and 5 bases at J, with 14 bases between.

This clonotype was sampled from a woman between 18 and 29 years old in good health. The sequenced sample was blood. The genes are TRBV7-9 and TRBJ2-7; D perhaps matches TRBD2 (5 bases). Written as DNA, the CDR3 is TGTGCCAGCAGCTTAGCGTTCGGGGAAGGGAACGAGCAGTACTTC. Translation gives CASSLAFGEGNEQYF.